This TCR beta chain appears in the sequencing data of a study of cytomegalovirus exposure and HLA in healthy donors (dated by TCRdb to about 2017). For the wider study: In an earlier analysis of under 750 of the donors, 276 Gb of sequence data and approximately 120 million unique TCR beta sequences from about 190 million T cells were reported. An early release covering more than 500 HLA-typed donors comprised roughly 300 gigabases of sequencing data and approximately 80 million unique TCR sequences. Of the 300 to 500 genotyped donors, roughly 76% were placed in the genetic ancestry cluster associated with self-reported Caucasian donors. The study was designed to test whether signatures of past pathogen exposure could be identified by cataloging public T cell receptors. The study used immunosequencing to profile the T cell repertoires of several hundred subjects and linked those repertoires to cytomegalovirus serostatus. Besides the first cohort of hundreds of subjects, a separate validation cohort made up of 120 different subjects was used. To predict cytomegalovirus infection status, the study brought together high-throughput TCR immunosequencing, statistical association of individual TCRs with disease status, and machine learning. A later analysis re-analyzed previously published TCR beta repertoires from about 600 donors and added high-resolution HLA genotyping to study TCR occurrence patterns. In the later analysis, no new phenotypic data were used to find candidate immune exposures; instead, reliance was placed on TCR beta sequences and their occurrence across donors. An earlier analysis of approximately 580 of the donors used high-throughput TCR beta sequencing to judge whether each TCR beta V gene segment behaved as functional or pseudogenic. Alongside the repertoire data, information on donor age, sex, ethnicity and CMV serostatus was compiled. In a later genetic analysis, genome-wide SNP genotypes for about three fifths of the roughly 670 donors were used, and that subset was treated as a discovery cohort. All discovery cohort repertoires had been generated on a single sequencing platform. Both class I and class II loci were covered by HLA typing, at four-digit resolution. Typing coverage varied by locus: about 620-640 donors for A, B, C, DRB1 and DQB1; roughly 560 for DQA1; nearly 610 for DPA1; roughly 450 for DPB1. Roughly 5 DR-DQ haplotypes were handled as single units for association and clustering, since linkage in the cohort was strong. Among about 400 genotyped donors of the cohort, an average of around 220,000 unique TCR beta nucleotide sequences was sequenced per donor, of which 15% to 20% were non-productive. What the work shows at the level of the full study, not this receptor alone: Roughly uniform sequencing depth across donors was assumed in presence/absence analyses, although this assumption may not hold. According to the authors, the approach could potentially be generalized to other disease states and immunological phenotypes. Across donors, most TCR sequences were observed very rarely, whereas some public TCRs were present in many individuals. Strong co-occurrence of HLA alleles, especially DR and DQ, made assigning TCR associations to individual alleles difficult. In a later analysis, HLA-associated TCR beta chains showed more clonal expansion and lower generation probabilities than non-associated chains that were equally common. In a later analysis, most CMV-associated TCR beta chains were found to appear HLA-restricted, with HLA associations seemingly driven largely by CMV exposure. Linkage disequilibrium might explain the correlated functional status among segregating V segments, but an unknown experimental factor could not be excluded. A few of the identified cytomegalovirus-associated TCR beta chains were confirmed in vitro to be specific for cytomegalovirus antigens. A later analysis associated about 17,000 TCR beta sequences with specific HLA alleles at a false discovery rate of 0.05. In a later genetic analysis, fewer N-insertions in productive TCRs were reported among donors in an Asian-associated ancestry cluster than the roughly 640-donor mean. A cluster of highly shared sequence variants was judged likely to be a technical artifact of the sequencing pipeline. Some IMGT-functional V segments, including TRBV6-2 and TRBV6-3, could not be distinguished by the 87-base-pair reads and were therefore excluded. In a later analysis, several top co-occurrence clusters were reported to appear linked to parvovirus B19, influenza, CMV and Epstein-Barr virus. In both the original and validation cohorts, the classifier was reported to diagnose cytomegalovirus status with high specificity and sensitivity. A further reported finding was that TCR beta sequences accurately predicted the HLA-A and HLA-B alleles for most subjects in the first cohort. In a later genetic analysis, a missense DCLRE1C variant was associated with V-gene and J-gene trimming of TCR beta chains, and the association was replicated in an independent cohort. Immune exposure information for the cohort was limited to CMV serostatus. This cohort had only TCR beta chains sequenced, and the lack of alpha or paired-chain data limited which features could be detected. Because HLA typing was unavailable for some donors at each locus, only the typed subset was used in association tests. A total of fewer than 200 TCR beta chains were listed by the study as associated with cytomegalovirus. A later analysis found that TCR association rates varied across HLA loci, with DRB1 alleles showing the most associated TCRs and HLA-C alleles the fewest. In an earlier analysis of some 500 of the donors, most TCR beta V segments appeared in productive rearrangements about 87% or about 30% of the time, broadly matching IMGT annotations. Because counts were too low, seventeen rarely observed V segments, including chromosome 9 orphons, were excluded from the earlier analysis of some 590 of the donors.

With respect to this clone: The antigen it binds to is not known. No per-base quality is available; no much larger clone lies one base away.

Library method: the immunoSEQ multiplex PCR assay. The multiplex PCR relied on a mix of 60 forward primers for TCR Vbeta segments and 13 reverse primers for TCR Jbeta segments. Amplification of the CDR3 region of rearranged TCR beta genes was performed with a multiplex PCR assay on genomic DNA. The Illumina HiSeq System was used to sequence the amplified TCR beta libraries as 87-base-pair reads. The published analysis was carried out like this. A later analysis counted tens of millions of unique TCR beta chains across the 666 repertoires, and roughly 11 million of these chains were shared by at least two donors. Raw reads were error-corrected and collapsed into unique sequences with a nearest-neighbor algorithm that merged closely related sequences to remove PCR and sequencing errors. CDR3 sequences were aligned to IMGT reference sequences to assign V, D and J gene segments. For a sequence to be retained, a match of at least six nucleotides was required to both a V gene segment and a J gene segment. A rearrangement was called productive if the CDR3 had no stop codons and remained in frame with V and J, and every other rearrangement was called non-productive. CDR3 was defined by IMGT convention, running from the second conserved V-encoded cysteine to the conserved J-encoded phenylalanine. The earlier analysis of about 560 of the donors excluded any sequence lacking an unambiguous match to a single V gene segment. An earlier analysis of some 500 of the donors classified V segments as functional when productive rearrangements were above 56.7% and as segregating when the standard deviation between donors was above 5%. A statistical classification framework was developed to diagnose cytomegalovirus status using the catalog of TCR beta chain sequences. V and J gene assignment, in a later analysis, came from comparing TCR nucleotide sequences with IMGT/GENE-DB human TR gene sequences. A later analysis assigned CDR3 sequences and most-parsimonious VDJ recombination scenarios with the TCRdist pipeline. A later analysis defined each TCR beta chain by its CDR3 amino acid sequence plus V-gene family, and excluded reads lacking a unique V-gene family. In a later analysis, a few hundred highly shared, low-generation-probability nucleotide sequences were removed to address suspected cross-contamination and a sequencing artifact. A later analysis calculated a clonal expansion index for each public chain from normalized within-repertoire ranks of inferred template counts. Generation probabilities in a later analysis came from a VDJ recombination model fitted to out-of-frame rearrangements, and those results were checked against IGoR. In a later analysis, TCR-TCR, TCR-HLA and TCR-CMV co-occurrence was scored with hypergeometric tests, and a repertoire-size bias correction was applied to TCR pairs. In a later analysis, false discovery rates were estimated by permuting HLA or CMV assignments 20 times. A later analysis grouped co-occurring TCRs with DBSCAN, adding TCRdist sequence similarity when clustering within HLA-allele-positive subsets. Repertoires with fewer than 30,000 or more than 120,000 public chains, plus five repertoires with anomalous nucleotide sharing, were excluded from co-occurrence clustering. The clones in this table, taken by TCRdb from immuneACCESS, are in-frame only. Not every clone is retained; where verified, under half of the shortfall comes from an unresolved V gene, and the cause of the rest is unknown. The V and J calls and the clone size are those of that table, but D and trimming were determined from the DNA. The sample table records around 170,000 clones; approximately 80% of these occur just once. More than 1.1% of the sample lies in the top ten.

The junction shows trimming of 4 bases on V and 9 bases on J, plus 13 bases between the germline ends. As encoded in the germline V gene (reference sequence), CDR1 is MNHEY while CDR2 is SMNVEV. The CDR3 covers 13 residues, taking in both the cysteine and the phenylalanine. Of all the DNA, just the CDR3 is kept, 39 bases in frame from base 1. In total, about 650 healthy bone marrow donors made up the cohort. All cohort members were sampled while nominally healthy, although unrecorded immune exposures were likely present. The donor tested CMV seropositive and was one of the 289 seropositive cohort members. A peripheral blood sample was collected from each donor, and TCR beta sequencing was performed on peripheral blood mononuclear cells. Genomic DNA extraction from the blood cell samples was performed with the Qiagen DNeasy Blood Extraction Kit.

The sample taken for sequencing was PBMCs. The receptor was derived from a girl aged 5 to 17 in good health and CMV-seropositive. The V and J genes are TRBV27 and TRBJ2-1; TRBD1 could be the D gene, as 6 bases match. The DNA reads TGTGCCAGCAGTTCCCCGAGGGGGTCTGAGCAGTTCTTC. Its protein product is CASSSPRGSEQFF.